The 5 T cell receptor beta chains below come from one sample, sequenced in a study of T and B cells in COVID-19 patients. From blood, roughly 220-550 ng of genomic DNA served as TRB template. TRB rearrangements were amplified by multiplex PCR with BIOMED2 TRB-A/B primers. TCRdb used MiXCR to reprocess the multiplex PCR reads, holding one entry per CDR3 protein. The sample carries some 2,000 distinct CDR3 sequences, roughly 28% recorded once. The sample consisted of blood. These receptors all come from a human donor with active COVID-19.

V is TRBV7-2 and J is TRBJ2-5; TRBD2 matches 12 bases. CDR1 is SGHTA and CDR2 is FQGNSA in the germline V gene. The CDR3 loop spans 16 amino acids. J gave up 4 bases and V 5 bases, and 8 bases lay outside the gene matches. The CDR3 loop is CASSGRRTSGVETQYF. CDR3 bases: TGTGCCAGCAGCGGAAGGAGGACTAGCGGGGTAGAGACCCAGTACTTC.

The chain joins TRBV2 to TRBJ1-1, with D uncertain. The CDR3 is made up of 11 amino acids. Per the germline V gene, CDR1 is SNHLY and CDR2 is FYNNEI. CDR3 loop: CARVPNTEAFF. The CDR3 DNA sequence: TGTGCGAGAGTCCCGAACACTGAAGCTTTCTTT.

This clonotype appeared a few times. Here the CDR3 reads CASSPPGLTGNTEAFF. The CDR3 DNA sequence: TGTGCCAGCTCACCCCCAGGATTGACAGGGAACACTGAAGCTTTCTTT. The V gene is TRBV18, the J gene TRBJ1-1, with D possibly matching TRBD1 (6 bases). Germline CDR1 reads KGHSH; CDR2 reads LQKENI. This CDR3 comprises 16 residues. Trimming stripped 3 bases from V and 1 base from J, with 15 bases between.

CDR3 loop: CAWTAAWGEQYF. As DNA, the CDR3 is TGTGCCTGGACGGCAGCCTGGGGCGAGCAGTACTTC. This sequence joins TRBV30 and TRBJ2-7; D unresolved. The CDR3 runs 12 residues. The germline CDR1 and CDR2 sequences are GTSNPN and SVGIG (reference sequence). V shed 4 bases and J shed 6 bases, with 13 bases lying between them.

In its sample, this clonotype ranks as medium-sized. The CDR3 reads CATSQGLAGSYEQYF. CDR3 DNA sequence: TGTGCCACCAGTCAAGGACTAGCGGGCTCCTACGAGCAGTACTTC. The chain joins TRBV15 to TRBJ2-7, with TRBD2 identical over 11 bases. This CDR3 comprises 15 residues. In germline, CDR1 is LNHNV, CDR2 YYDKDF (reference sequence). The ends lost 6 bases at V and 0 bases at J; junction bases unmatched: 4.